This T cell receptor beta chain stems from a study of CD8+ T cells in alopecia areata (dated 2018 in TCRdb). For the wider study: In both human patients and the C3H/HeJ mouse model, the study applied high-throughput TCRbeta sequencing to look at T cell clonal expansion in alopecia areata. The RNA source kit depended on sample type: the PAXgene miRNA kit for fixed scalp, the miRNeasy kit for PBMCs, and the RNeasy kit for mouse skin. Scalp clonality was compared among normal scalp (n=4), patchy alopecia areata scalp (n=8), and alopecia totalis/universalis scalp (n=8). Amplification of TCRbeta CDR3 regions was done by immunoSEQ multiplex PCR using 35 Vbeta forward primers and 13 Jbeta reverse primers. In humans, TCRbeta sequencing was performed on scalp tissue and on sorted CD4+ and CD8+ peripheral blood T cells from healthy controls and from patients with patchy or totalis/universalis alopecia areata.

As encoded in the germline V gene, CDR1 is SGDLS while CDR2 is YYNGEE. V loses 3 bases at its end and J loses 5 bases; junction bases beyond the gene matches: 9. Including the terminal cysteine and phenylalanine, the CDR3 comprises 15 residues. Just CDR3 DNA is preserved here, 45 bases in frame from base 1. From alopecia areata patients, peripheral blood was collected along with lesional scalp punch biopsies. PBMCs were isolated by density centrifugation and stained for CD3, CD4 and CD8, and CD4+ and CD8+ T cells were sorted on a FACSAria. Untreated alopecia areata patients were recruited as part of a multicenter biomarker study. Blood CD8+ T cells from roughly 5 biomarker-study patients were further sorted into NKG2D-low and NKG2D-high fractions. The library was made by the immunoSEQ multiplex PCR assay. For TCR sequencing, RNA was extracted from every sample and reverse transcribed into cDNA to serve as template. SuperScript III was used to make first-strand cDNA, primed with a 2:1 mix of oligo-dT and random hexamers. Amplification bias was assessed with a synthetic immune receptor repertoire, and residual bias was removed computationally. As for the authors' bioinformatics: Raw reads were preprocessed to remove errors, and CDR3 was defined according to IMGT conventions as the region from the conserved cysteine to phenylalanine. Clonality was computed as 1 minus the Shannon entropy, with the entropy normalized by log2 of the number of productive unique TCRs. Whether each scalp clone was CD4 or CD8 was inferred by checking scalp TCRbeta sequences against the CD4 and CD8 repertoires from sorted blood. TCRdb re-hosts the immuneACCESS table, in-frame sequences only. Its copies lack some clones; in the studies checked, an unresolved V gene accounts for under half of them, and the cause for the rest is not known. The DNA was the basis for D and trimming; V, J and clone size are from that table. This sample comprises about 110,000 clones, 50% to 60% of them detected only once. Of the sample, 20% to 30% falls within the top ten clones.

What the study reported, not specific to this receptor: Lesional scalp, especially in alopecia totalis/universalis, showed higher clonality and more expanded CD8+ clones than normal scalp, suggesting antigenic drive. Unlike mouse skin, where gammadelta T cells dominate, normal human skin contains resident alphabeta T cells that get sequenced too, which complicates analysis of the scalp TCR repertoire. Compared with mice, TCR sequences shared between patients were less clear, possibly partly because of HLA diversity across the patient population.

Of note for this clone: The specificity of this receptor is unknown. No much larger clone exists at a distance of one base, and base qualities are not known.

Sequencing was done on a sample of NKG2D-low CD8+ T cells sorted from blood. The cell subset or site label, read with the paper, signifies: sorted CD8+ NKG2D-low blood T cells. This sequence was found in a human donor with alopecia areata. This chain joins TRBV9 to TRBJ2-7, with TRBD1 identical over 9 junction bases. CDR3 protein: CASSGGDRVMDEQYF. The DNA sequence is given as TGTGCCAGCAGCGGGGGGGACAGGGTAATGGACGAGCAGTACTTC.